Each of the 3 T cell receptor beta chains below was sequenced from the same sample in a study of blood T cells in healthy people across ages. Alongside a J-beta primer mix, a sample-barcoded 5' primer served in a second PCR lasting about 6 to 11 cycles. One entry per CDR3 protein, called by TCRdb with MiXCR from the 5' RACE reads. The sample has around 1.5 million distinct CDR3 sequences; about 31% are singletons. The sample consisted of blood. The receptors stem from a woman aged 30 to 39 in good health.

Points on this clonotype: A much larger clone is a single base away; this may be a read error. The chain uses TRBV5-5 and TRBJ2-7; no reliable D call. Looked up from germline, CDR1 is SGHKS and CDR2 is YYEKEE (reference sequence). Trimming shortened V by 4 bases and J by 1 base, and 15 bases separated the two germline ends. CDR3 length: 15 amino acids. The CDR3 bases are TGTGCCAGCAGCCCGCTCGCTGGGATGTCCTACGAGCAGTACTTC. The encoded protein is CASSPLAGMSYEQYF.

This clonotype came up a few times. This CDR3 reads CASSGLAGTIAKNIQYF. CDR3 coding DNA: TGTGCCAGCAGCGGACTAGCGGGGACAATAGCCAAAAACATTCAGTACTTC. J is TRBJ2-4 and V is TRBV11-2; 12 nucleotides line up with TRBD2. Germline CDR1 SGHAT, CDR2 FQNNGV. The CDR3 covers 17 residues. The V gene end was trimmed by 5 bases and the J gene end by 0 bases; junction bases not matched to a gene: 5.

The chain recombines TRBV20-1 with TRBJ2-1; 13 nucleotides match TRBD2. The CDR3 is 16 amino acids. Germline CDR1 reads DFQATT; CDR2 reads SNEGSKA (reference sequence). The ends lost 1 base at V and 3 bases at J; junction bases unmatched: 3. The CDR3 region has the DNA TGCAGTGCTAGAGGGACTAGCGGGAGCTACTACAATGAGCAGTTCTTC. Protein: CSARGTSGSYYNEQFF.